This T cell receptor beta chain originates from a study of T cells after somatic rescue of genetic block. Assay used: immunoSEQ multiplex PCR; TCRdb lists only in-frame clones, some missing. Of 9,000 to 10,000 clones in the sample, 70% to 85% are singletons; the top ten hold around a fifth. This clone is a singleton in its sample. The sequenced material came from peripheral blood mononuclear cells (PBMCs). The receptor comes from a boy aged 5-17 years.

CDR3 sequence (DNA): TGTGCCAGCAGCCCCACTAGCGGAGGGAGGACAGATACGCAGTATTTT. Protein: CASSPTSGGRTDTQYF. The rearrangement uses TRBV7-9 and TRBJ2-3, with 8 positions matching TRBD2. From germline, CDR1 is SEHNR and CDR2 FQNEAQ (reference sequence). The length of the CDR3 is 16 residues. With V trimmed by 5 bases and J by 3 bases, 10 bases remained unmatched.